These T cell receptor beta chains were read from a single sample in a study of T cell responses to AZD1222 COVID-19 vaccine. Clones were sequenced by immunoSEQ multiplex PCR, and TCRdb holds only the in-frame ones, with some missing. This sample yields 180,000 or so clones, of which 90% to 95% are seen a single time; about 1% belongs to the top ten. The sequencing used peripheral blood, collected 28 days after the second dose of the MenACWY control vaccine. These receptors all stem from an adult who received the MenACWY meningococcal vaccine as a control. The CDR3 runs from the conserved cysteine through the conserved F or W. A D gene is named only where the DNA matches it firmly. Expanded clones are given a class, and other clones once, few, many or no size at all.

abundance: few; j_gene: TRBJ1-4; d_gene: -; v_gene: TRBV5-1; CDR3aa: CASSSGGHATNEKLFF; CDR3nt: TGCGCCAGCAGCTCCGGGGGACATGCAACTAATGAAAAACTGTTTTTT
abundance: -; j_gene: TRBJ1-3; d_gene: -; v_gene: TRBV28; CDR3aa: CASITASSGNTIYF; CDR3nt: TGTGCCAGCATAACAGCAAGCTCTGGAAACACCATATATTTT
abundance: -; j_gene: TRBJ1-5; d_gene: TRBD1; v_gene: TRBV19; CDR3aa: CASSNGQGRQPQHF; CDR3nt: TGTGCCAGTAGTAACGGACAGGGTCGACAGCCCCAGCATTTT
abundance: -; j_gene: TRBJ2-2; d_gene: -; v_gene: TRBV18; CDR3aa: CASSPRGVNTGELFF; CDR3nt: TGTGCCAGCTCACCACGCGGGGTCAACACCGGGGAGCTGTTTTTT
abundance: -; j_gene: TRBJ1-2; d_gene: -; v_gene: TRBV5-8; CDR3aa: CASSLERYGYTF; CDR3nt: TGTGCCAGCAGCTTGGAGAGATATGGCTACACCTTC
abundance: -; j_gene: TRBJ2-4; d_gene: -; v_gene: TRBV4-3; CDR3aa: CASSQDRWESPIQYF; CDR3nt: TGCGCCAGCAGCCAAGATCGTTGGGAGTCTCCGATCCAGTACTTC
abundance: -; j_gene: TRBJ1-6; d_gene: -; v_gene: TRBV19; CDR3aa: CASGLDRSNSPLHF; CDR3nt: TGTGCCAGTGGTTTGGACCGGTCTAATTCACCCCTCCACTTT
abundance: -; j_gene: TRBJ1-5; d_gene: -; v_gene: TRBV10-3; CDR3aa: CAIGGAANQPQHF; CDR3nt: TGTGCCATCGGAGGGGCAGCAAATCAGCCCCAGCATTTT
abundance: -; j_gene: TRBJ1-1; d_gene: TRBD1; v_gene: TRBV5-1; CDR3aa: CASSMLAGGNTEAFF; CDR3nt: TGCGCCAGCAGCATGCTTGCAGGGGGGAACACTGAAGCTTTCTTT
abundance: -; j_gene: TRBJ1-6; d_gene: -; v_gene: TRBV4-3; CDR3aa: CASSQEESGASGSPLHF; CDR3nt: TGCGCCAGCAGCCAAGAAGAATCCGGGGCTAGTGGTTCACCCCTCCACTTT
abundance: -; j_gene: TRBJ1-5; d_gene: -; v_gene: TRBV12-3/TRBV12-4; CDR3aa: CASQRGNQPQHF; CDR3nt: TGTGCCAGCCAACGGGGGAATCAGCCCCAGCATTTT
abundance: few; j_gene: TRBJ1-2; d_gene: TRBD1; v_gene: TRBV10-3; CDR3aa: CAISDGQGGYTF; CDR3nt: TGTGCCATCAGTGACGGACAGGGTGGCTACACCTTC
abundance: -; j_gene: TRBJ1-3; d_gene: -; v_gene: TRBV30; CDR3aa: CAWSRQATISGNTIYF; CDR3nt: TGTGCCTGGAGTAGACAGGCGACGATCTCTGGAAACACCATATATTTT
abundance: -; j_gene: TRBJ1-1; d_gene: -; v_gene: TRBV7-2; CDR3aa: CASSPSGGAEAFF; CDR3nt: TGTGCCAGCAGCCCATCGGGGGGTGCTGAAGCTTTCTTT
abundance: -; j_gene: TRBJ1-2; d_gene: -; v_gene: TRBV5-4; CDR3aa: CASSLKGGARGYTF; CDR3nt: TGTGCCAGCAGCCTGAAGGGGGGTGCCAGGGGCTACACCTTC
abundance: -; j_gene: TRBJ1-2; d_gene: TRBD1; v_gene: TRBV10-1; CDR3aa: CASRGDRISYGYTF; CDR3nt: TGCGCCAGCAGAGGGGACAGGATTAGCTATGGCTACACCTTC
abundance: -; j_gene: TRBJ2-2; d_gene: -; v_gene: TRBV19; CDR3aa: CASSSPGLANTGELFF; CDR3nt: TGTGCCAGTAGTTCCCCAGGCCTCGCGAACACCGGGGAGCTGTTTTTT
abundance: -; j_gene: TRBJ2-1; d_gene: -; v_gene: TRBV7-3; CDR3aa: CASSQTPLRGGATEQFF; CDR3nt: TGTGCCAGCAGCCAAACCCCCCTAAGAGGGGGGGCTACTGAGCAGTTCTTC
abundance: -; j_gene: TRBJ1-1; d_gene: -; v_gene: TRBV12-3/TRBV12-4; CDR3aa: CASTRQNTEAFF; CDR3nt: TGTGCCAGCACCCGACAGAACACTGAAGCTTTCTTT
abundance: -; j_gene: TRBJ2-1; d_gene: -; v_gene: TRBV6-2/TRBV6-3; CDR3aa: CASSQSNEQFF; CDR3nt: TGTGCCAGCAGCCAGTCGAATGAGCAGTTCTTC
abundance: once; j_gene: TRBJ1-5; d_gene: -; v_gene: TRBV5-6; CDR3aa: CASSLAMGASNQPQHF; CDR3nt: TGTGCCAGCAGCTTGGCAATGGGCGCGAGCAATCAGCCCCAGCATTTT
abundance: -; j_gene: TRBJ1-4; d_gene: -; v_gene: TRBV3-1/TRBV3-2; CDR3aa: CASSQDPFLSGEKLFF; CDR3nt: TGTGCCAGCAGCCAAGACCCCTTTCTCTCGGGTGAAAAACTGTTTTTT
abundance: -; j_gene: TRBJ2-1; d_gene: -; v_gene: TRBV5-6; CDR3aa: CASSVGAWDVEQFF; CDR3nt: TGTGCCAGCAGCGTGGGCGCCTGGGACGTCGAGCAGTTCTTC
abundance: -; j_gene: TRBJ1-1; d_gene: TRBD1; v_gene: TRBV30; CDR3aa: CAYHPRDRGPGDTEAFF; CDR3nt: TGTGCCTATCACCCCCGGGACAGGGGGCCGGGGGACACTGAAGCTTTCTTT
abundance: -; j_gene: TRBJ1-4; d_gene: -; v_gene: TRBV5-4; CDR3aa: CASSLGSTNEKLFF; CDR3nt: TGTGCCAGCAGCTTGGGATCAACTAATGAAAAACTGTTTTTT
abundance: -; j_gene: TRBJ1-6; d_gene: -; v_gene: TRBV28; CDR3aa: CASTFRVGSLHF; CDR3nt: TGTGCCAGCACTTTTCGGGTCGGTTCCCTCCACTTT
abundance: -; j_gene: TRBJ2-2; d_gene: -; v_gene: TRBV7-9; CDR3aa: CASSSEGGELFF; CDR3nt: TGTGCCAGCAGTTCGGAGGGCGGGGAGCTGTTTTTT
abundance: -; j_gene: TRBJ2-3; d_gene: TRBD2; v_gene: TRBV11-3; CDR3aa: CASSQTATSGTDTQYF; CDR3nt: TGTGCCAGCAGCCAGACCGCGACTAGCGGCACAGATACGCAGTATTTT
abundance: -; j_gene: TRBJ1-3; d_gene: -; v_gene: TRBV27; CDR3aa: CASTFDKSSGNTIYF; CDR3nt: TGTGCCAGCACTTTCGATAAAAGCTCTGGAAACACCATATATTTT
abundance: -; j_gene: TRBJ1-2; d_gene: TRBD1; v_gene: TRBV7-9; CDR3aa: CASSGTANYGYTF; CDR3nt: TGTGCCAGCAGCGGGACAGCCAACTATGGCTACACCTTC